The next 7 T cell receptor beta chains were all read from a single sample in a study of cytomegalovirus exposure and HLA in healthy donors. The study ran its PCR with 60 Vbeta and 13 Jbeta primers. Clones were sequenced by immunoSEQ multiplex PCR, and TCRdb holds only the in-frame ones, with some missing. Here the sample spans 200,000 or so clones, 80% to 85% being singletons. The specimen sequenced was PBMCs. The receptors originated from a woman aged 18 to 35 in good health and CMV-seropositive.

The chain has TRBV5-4 and TRBJ2-1, with 10 nucleotides matching TRBD1. Trimming cost V 0 bases and J 8 bases; bases outside gene matches: 8. Germline values: CDR1 SGHNT, CDR2 YYREEE (reference sequence). This CDR3 is built from 16 residues. The CDR3 bases are TGTGCCAGCAGCTTGGCCGGGACAGGGGATGGGGATGAGCAGTTCTTC. It is translated as CASSLAGTGDGDEQFF.

The gene calls are TRBV5-1 and TRBJ1-1; D is uncertain. CDR1 SGHRS and CDR2 YFSETQ come from the germline V gene. V lost 0 bases and J lost 0, with 12 bases in between. The CDR3 has 16 residues. CDR3 sequence: CASSLGRGIMNTEAFF. CDR3 in DNA: TGCGCCAGCAGCTTGGGACGGGGAATCATGAACACTGAAGCTTTCTTT.

The chain uses TRBV29-1 and TRBJ2-7; D possibly corresponds to TRBD1 (7 bases). The CDR3 totals 12 residues. V shed 7 bases and J shed 2 bases, with 12 bases lying between them. Germline-derived CDR1 and CDR2 are SQVTM and ANQGSEA. The CDR3 nucleotides read TGCAGCGCCGCGGGACAGACCTACGAGCAGTACTTC. Its protein product is CSAAGQTYEQYF.

The rearrangement uses TRBV7-9 and TRBJ2-3; 12 bases match TRBD1. Germline CDR1 reads SEHNR; CDR2 reads FQNEAQ (reference sequence). Losses at the gene ends were 4 bases for V and 4 bases for J; bases not matched to a gene: 3. CDR3 length: 15 residues. DNA for the CDR3: TGTGCCAGCAGCTCCGGGACAGGGGGCCCAGATACGCAGTATTTT. It encodes CASSSGTGGPDTQYF.

The gene calls are TRBV30 and TRBJ1-1; 10 nucleotides match TRBD1. After removal of 2 bases from V and 4 bases from J, the junction contained 10 bases not matched to a gene. Germline V gene data show CDR1 as GTSNPN and CDR2 as SVGIG (reference sequence). The CDR3 covers 16 residues. The CDR3 spells CAWSPLTGGMGTEAFF. The CDR3 bases are TGTGCCTGGAGTCCCCTGACAGGGGGCATGGGCACTGAAGCTTTCTTT.

The chain uses TRBV30 and TRBJ1-2; D not resolved. Trimming cost V 5 bases and J 8 bases, with 21 bases left between them. From germline, CDR1 is GTSNPN and CDR2 SVGIG (reference sequence). The CDR3 length is 14 residues. The CDR3 DNA reads TGTGCCTGGGGTCACTTGGCGGACTTACACGGCTACACCTTC. It encodes CAWGHLADLHGYTF.

This clone was detected a few times. The chain links TRBV30 to TRBJ1-2; D is unresolved. V lost 1 base to trimming and J lost 5 bases, with 5 bases between them. Germline-derived CDR1 and CDR2 are GTSNPN and SVGIG (reference sequence). The CDR3 spans 11 residues. The CDR3 spells CAWSEEYGYTF. The DNA of the CDR3 is TGTGCCTGGAGTGAGGAGTATGGCTACACCTTC.